The 28 T cell receptor beta chains given below trace back to one sample, sequenced in a study of T cell repertoires in cytomegalovirus infection. TCRdb reprocessed the reads via MiXCR and lists one record per CDR3 protein. Of 200,000 to 300,000 distinct CDR3 sequences listed, approximately 9.2% are singletons. The sample comprised PBMCs. The receptor set was obtained from a human donor in good health (CMV status not recorded). Some clones in this sample may be carry-over from other donors' samples.

In its sample, this clonotype was seen a few times. V and J are TRBV28 and TRBJ1-6; 7 nucleotides match TRBD1. J was trimmed by 8 bases and V by 1 base; bases with no gene match: 2. Germline-derived CDR1 and CDR2 are MDHEN and SYDVKM. There are 14 residues in the CDR3. The CDR3 coding sequence is TGTGCCAGCAGTTTATTGACAGGGTATTCACCCCTCCACTTT. Its translation: CASSLLTGYSPLHF.

The chain has TRBV30 and TRBJ2-3, with 8 positions matching TRBD2. The V gene end was trimmed by 3 bases and the J gene end by 3 bases; junction bases not matched to a gene: 5. The CDR3 spans 14 residues. Germline lookup yields CDR1 GTSNPN and CDR2 SVGIG (reference sequence). The CDR3 bases are TGTGCCTGGAGATTTGCGGGAGGAACAGATACGCAGTATTTT. This codes for CAWRFAGGTDTQYF.

This sequence joins TRBV25-1 and TRBJ2-7, with D perhaps TRBD2 (6 bases). V was trimmed by 4 bases and J by 7 bases, leaving 17 bases between them. The CDR3 covers 14 residues. Germline V CDR1 and CDR2: MGHDK, SYGVNS. CDR3 residues: CASSALGGSGEQYF. The CDR3 nucleotides read TGTGCCAGCAGTGCCCTAGGAGGGTCGGGTGAGCAGTACTTC.

The genes are TRBV29-1 and TRBJ2-1; 7 positions match TRBD1. The CDR3 is made up of 14 amino acids. Germline V CDR1 and CDR2: SQVTM, ANQGSEA. The ends lost 6 bases at V and 8 bases at J; junction bases unmatched: 13. CDR3 sequence (DNA): TGCAGCGTCTTTAACAGGGGTGGGCCTCATGAGCAGTTCTTC. Protein: CSVFNRGGPHEQFF.

This clonotype was seen a handful of times. The rearrangement links TRBV7-9 to TRBJ1-2; D is ambiguous. The CDR3 contains 11 residues. Germline-derived CDR1 and CDR2 are SEHNR and FQNEAQ (reference sequence). V lost 6 bases to trimming and J lost 10 bases, with 12 bases between them. CDR3 nucleotides: TGTGCCAGCAGGGCAGGTCCCGACTACACCTTC. Translation: CASRAGPDYTF.

Ten or more counts support this clonotype. The chain links TRBV7-2 to TRBJ2-5; perhaps TRBD1 as D (5 bases). Trimming pared 3 bases from V and 3 bases from J, leaving 8 bases between. The CDR3 covers 13 residues. Germline-derived CDR1 and CDR2 are SGHTA and FQGNSA. The CDR3: CASSFRREETQYF. As DNA, the CDR3 is TGTGCCAGCAGCTTCCGCAGGGAAGAGACCCAGTACTTC.

This clonotype was recorded many times. The chain combines TRBV7-2 with TRBJ2-5; 11 nucleotides align to TRBD2. The CDR3 is made up of 16 amino acids. Unmatched junction bases numbered 6, after V lost 5 bases and J lost 1 base. The germline V gene has CDR1 SGHTA and CDR2 FQGNSA. The CDR3 nucleotides are TGTGCCAGCAGCCCCGGGACTAGCGGATTCCAAGAGACCCAGTACTTC. The encoded protein is CASSPGTSGFQETQYF.

This clonotype was seen ten or more times. This chain links TRBV7-9 with TRBJ2-1; no definite D call. Trimming stripped 5 bases from V and 0 bases from J, with 14 bases between. This CDR3 spans 16 amino acids. Germline V CDR1 and CDR2: SEHNR, FQNEAQ (reference sequence). The CDR3 bases are TGTGCCAGCAGCCCCGGTTTGGGGTCCTCCTACAATGAGCAGTTCTTC. This gives the protein CASSPGLGSSYNEQFF.

In its sample, this clonotype was seen a few times. The CDR3, as DNA: TGTGCCATCAGAGACCGGGATACGCAGTATTTT. Protein sequence: CAIRDRDTQYF. The chain recombines TRBV10-3 with TRBJ2-3; D call uncertain. V gave up 6 bases and J gave up 6 bases, with 7 bases separating them. The CDR3 is 11 amino acids. The V gene's germline CDR1 is ENHRY and CDR2 SYGVKD.

The chain links TRBV10-3 to TRBJ1-1, with D maybe TRBD1 (6 bases). V lost 8 bases and J lost 1, with 11 bases in between. Germline V gene sequence: CDR1 ENHRY, CDR2 SYGVKD. The CDR3 sequence is 13 residues long. The DNA of the CDR3 is TGTGCCATCGAGGCACAGGGGAACACTGAAGCTTTCTTT. The encoded protein is CAIEAQGNTEAFF.

This clonotype was observed at least ten times. The J gene is TRBJ2-6, the V gene TRBV7-2, with D maybe TRBD2 (6 bases). V gave up 5 bases and J gave up 0 bases, with 17 bases separating them. This CDR3 region has 18 residues. CDR1 and CDR2 from the germline V gene are SGHTA and FQGNSA. The chain's CDR3 is CASSEWGEESSGANVLTF. The CDR3 DNA reads TGTGCCAGCAGCGAGTGGGGGGAGGAAAGCTCTGGGGCCAACGTCCTGACTTTC. The variable domain in full, with the rest retrieved from reference TRBV7-2 and TRBJ2-6, is GAGVSQSPSNKVTEKGKDVELRCDPISGHTALYWYRQSLGQGLEFLIYFQGNSAPDKSGLPSDRFSAERTGGSVSTLTIQRTQQEDSAVYLCASSEWGEESSGANVLTFGAGSRLTVL.

This clonotype was recorded many times. V usage is TRBV7-2 and J usage is TRBJ1-1, with TRBD1 as a possible D gene (5 bases). The CDR3 contains 14 residues. V lost 5 bases, J lost 1 base, and 11 bases lay in between. CDR1 and CDR2 from the germline V gene are SGHTA and FQGNSA. CDR3 bases: TGTGCCAGCAGCAAGCACACAGGGAACACTGAAGCTTTCTTT. It encodes CASSKHTGNTEAFF.

The table lists this clonotype with many counts. The rearrangement links TRBV7-2 to TRBJ2-3, with D unclear. V was shortened by 4 bases and J by 0 bases, with 8 bases between the two germline ends. The length of the CDR3 is 14 residues. CDR1 is SGHTA and CDR2 is FQGNSA in the germline V gene. CDR3 DNA: TGTGCCAGCAGCTCCTCTTTCAGCACAGATACGCAGTATTTT. It yields the protein CASSSSFSTDTQYF.

The chain combines TRBV6-2 or TRBV6-3 with TRBJ1-1, with no clear D. V was shortened by 4 bases and J by 6 bases, with 18 bases between the two germline ends. Per the germline V gene, CDR1 is MNHEY and CDR2 is SVGEGT. The CDR3 contains 15 residues. The CDR3 region has the DNA TGTGCCAGCAGTTTCCTCCGGGGTGGGTCCGCTGAAGCTTTCTTT. As protein: CASSFLRGGSAEAFF.

This clonotype was picked up many times. J is TRBJ2-1 and V is TRBV20-1; TRBD2 aligns across 13 bases. The V gene end was trimmed by 8 bases and the J gene end by 7 bases; junction bases not matched to a gene: 14. The CDR3 extends over 16 amino acids. The germline V gene encodes CDR1 DFQATT and CDR2 SNEGSKA (reference sequence). The CDR3 sequence is CSTRLWTSGSWNEQFF. The CDR3 bases are TGCAGTACCCGTCTGTGGACTAGCGGGAGCTGGAATGAGCAGTTCTTC.

Many counts were recorded for this clonotype. The chain combines TRBV6-2 or TRBV6-3 with TRBJ2-7; D unresolved. This CDR3 has 13 residues. Germline V gene data show CDR1 as MNHEY and CDR2 as SVGEGT. V lost 6 bases, J lost 11 bases, and 20 bases lay in between. The CDR3 DNA follows: TGTGCCAGCAGCGATCTTTCAGTGGGGATAGAGTACTTC. It yields the protein CASSDLSVGIEYF.

This clonotype was seen many times. This chain uses TRBV5-4 with TRBJ1-1; D gene unclear. This CDR3 contains 14 residues. In germline, CDR1 is SGHNT, CDR2 YYREEE (reference sequence). V lost 2 bases to trimming and J lost 1 base, with 9 bases between them. Here the CDR3 reads CASSFGLTNTEAFF. The CDR3 region has the DNA TGTGCCAGCAGCTTCGGACTTACGAACACTGAAGCTTTCTTT.

This clonotype was found many times. The chain uses TRBV12-5 and TRBJ1-5; no reliable D call. Trimming left V 2 bases short and J 0 bases short, with 8 bases between. Germline V lookup: CDR1 LGHNT, CDR2 FRNRAP. The CDR3 contains 15 residues. The CDR3: CASGLNTISNQPQHF. For the CDR3, the DNA is TGTGCTAGTGGTTTGAACACCATTAGCAATCAGCCCCAGCATTTT. Full variable domain (outside the CDR3, taken from reference TRBV12-5 and TRBJ1-5): DARVTQTPRHKVTEMGQEVTMRCQPILGHNTVFWYRQTMMQGLELLAYFRNRAPLDDSGMPKDRFSAEMPDATLATLKIQPSEPRDSAVYFCASGLNTISNQPQHFGDGTRLSIL.

This clonotype was seen at least ten times. V and J are TRBV12-3 or TRBV12-4 and TRBJ1-1; tentatively, D is TRBD1 (5 bases). Trimming left V 5 bases short and J 4 bases short, with 14 bases between. CDR3 length: 14 residues. This CDR3 is CASSPSWGRTEAFF. CDR3 in DNA: TGTGCCAGCAGTCCCAGCTGGGGACGCACTGAAGCTTTCTTT.

This clonotype was picked up many times. This chain joins TRBV28 and TRBJ2-3; D is perhaps TRBD2 (7 bases). This CDR3 has 12 amino acids. V lost 11 bases to trimming and J lost 4 bases, with 13 bases between them. CDR1 is MDHEN and CDR2 is SYDVKM in the germline V gene. CDR3 DNA: TGTGCCGGAGGGGGGAGGGCAGATACGCAGTATTTT. Residues: CAGGGRADTQYF.

This clonotype was picked up a small number of times. V and J are TRBV4-3 and TRBJ1-2; D perhaps matches TRBD1 (5 bases). The CDR3 is made up of 13 amino acids. Trimming shortened V by 3 bases and J by 8 bases, and 13 bases separated the two germline ends. The germline V gene encodes CDR1 LGHNA and CDR2 YSLEER. The CDR3 loop is CASSQGQGWGYTF. CDR3 DNA sequence: TGCGCCAGCAGCCAGGGGCAGGGCTGGGGCTACACCTTC.

This clonotype has ten or more counts. The CDR3 sequence is CASSPRGGRATDTQYF. The CDR3 coding sequence is TGTGCCAGCAGCCCCCGAGGCGGGAGGGCTACAGATACGCAGTATTTT. The chain joins TRBV7-2 to TRBJ2-3; TRBD2 agrees at 9 bases. The V and J ends lost 5 bases and 3 bases, in that order; junction bases with no gene match: 9. The germline V gene encodes CDR1 SGHTA and CDR2 FQGNSA. The CDR3 contains 16 residues.

This clonotype was detected a few times. The chain has TRBV12-3 or TRBV12-4 and TRBJ2-1, with no clear D. Trimming took off 7 bases at V and 6 bases at J, with 19 bases between the two ends. This CDR3 comprises 15 residues. CDR3 sequence: CASTQTNMEGNEQFF. The CDR3, as DNA: TGTGCCAGCACCCAAACCAATATGGAAGGCAATGAGCAGTTCTTC.

This clonotype was seen many times. The V gene is TRBV7-9, the J gene TRBJ2-3; no clear D gene. The CDR3 sequence is 12 residues long. The germline CDR1 and CDR2 sequences are SEHNR and FQNEAQ (reference sequence). V was cut by 5 bases and J by 10 bases, with 13 bases left in between. The CDR3, as DNA: TGTGCCAGCAGCCTAAGCGCGGCGTCGCAGTATTTT. Translating gives CASSLSAASQYF.

In this sample, this clonotype turned up many times. V and J are TRBV7-2 and TRBJ1-6, with a tentative D call TRBD1 (5 bases). The CDR3 covers 15 residues. CDR1 is SGHTA, CDR2 FQGNSA, per germline. Trimming shortened V by 1 base and J by 10 bases, and 14 bases separated the two germline ends. The DNA of the CDR3 is TGTGCCAGCAGCTTAGAGGGAGGGGTACGATCACCCCTCCACTTT. Protein sequence: CASSLEGGVRSPLHF.

This clonotype has a handful of counts. The chain uses TRBV5-1 and TRBJ2-1; a possible D gene is TRBD2 (6 bases). Germline V CDR1 and CDR2: SGHRS, YFSETQ. This CDR3 is 14 amino acids long. V lost 7 bases and J lost 0, with 11 bases in between. Here the CDR3 reads CASWAGISYNEQFF. In DNA, the CDR3 is TGCGCCAGCTGGGCGGGGATCTCCTACAATGAGCAGTTCTTC.

This clonotype was recorded at least ten times. V usage is TRBV11-2 and J usage is TRBJ2-1; D remains ambiguous. The CDR3 loop spans 11 amino acids. Germline values: CDR1 SGHAT, CDR2 FQNNGV. V was cut by 5 bases and J by 6 bases, with 5 bases left in between. The DNA of the CDR3 is TGTGCCAGCAGCCCTAGCAATGAGCAGTTCTTC. This gives the protein CASSPSNEQFF.

V and J are TRBV2 and TRBJ1-5, with 9 bases aligning to TRBD1. This CDR3 region has 13 residues. V lost 10 bases to trimming and J lost 6 bases; unmatched junction nucleotides: 7. From germline, CDR1 is SNHLY and CDR2 FYNNEI. CDR3 loop: CATRDRATQPQHF. CDR3 nucleotide sequence: TGTGCCACGCGGGACAGGGCGACTCAGCCCCAGCATTTT.